This T cell receptor (beta chain) stems from a study of CD8+ T cells in alopecia areata. Overall study findings and caveats: Compared with normal scalp, lesional scalp had higher clonality and more expanded CD8+ clones. When scalp samples are sequenced, resident alphabeta T cells of normal skin are also captured.

This clone appeared a few times. Its antigen is as yet unknown. Investigators isolated RNA and reverse transcribed it into cDNA to act as the sequencing template. Produced via immunoSEQ multiplex PCR; TCRdb's table is partial and in-frame only. Here the sample spans over 150,000 clones, 45% to 70% being singletons. Trimming cost V 2 bases and J 2 bases, with 7 bases left between them. The CDR3 sequence is 15 residues long. This receptor was obtained from a human donor in good health. The V gene is TRBV23-1, the J gene TRBJ2-6; the D is unclear. TRBV23-1 is assigned to the ORF class and has an uncertain function. The sample consisted of CD8+ T cells sorted from blood. CDR3 amino acids: CASSQPLPGANVLTF. CDR3 nucleotides: TGCGCCAGCAGTCAACCCCTACCTGGGGCCAACGTCCTGACTTTC.